This TCR beta chain was identified during a study of blood T cell repertoires in COVID-19. In the study overall: Nucleic acid was either cDNA or gDNA, and it came from T cells, B-cell-depleted T cells, or PBMCs.

Trimming shortened V by 2 bases and J by 8 bases, and 18 bases separated the two germline ends. The CDR3 loop spans 16 amino acids. CDR1 is WSHSY and CDR2 is SAAADI in the germline V gene. Original processing methods: From reference gene primer amplification, estimates of nucleated cell counts were derived. Method: immunoSEQ multiplex PCR; TCRdb's copy keeps in-frame clones and lacks some. V and J calls and clone size are those listed in that table; D and trimming were worked out from the DNA. The sample lists about 190,000 clones, about three quarters occurring once. This clonotype was obtained from a woman between 65 and 79 years old with acute or convalescent COVID-19. Sequencing was performed on peripheral blood. V gene TRBV10-2 combines with J gene TRBJ1-4; D call uncertain. CDR3 residues: CASSEADSGLDEKLFF. Written as DNA, the CDR3 is TGCGCCAGCAGTGAGGCGGACTCTGGGCTTGACGAAAAACTGTTTTTT.